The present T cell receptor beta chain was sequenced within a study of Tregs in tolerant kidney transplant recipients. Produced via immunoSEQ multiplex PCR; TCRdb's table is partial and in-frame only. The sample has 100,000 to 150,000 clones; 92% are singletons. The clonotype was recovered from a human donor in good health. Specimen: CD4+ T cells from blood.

CDR3 DNA: TGTGCCAGCAGCTTATTGGACAGGGTTTACGGGGAGCTGTTTTTT. It encodes CASSLLDRVYGELFF. The rearrangement uses TRBV7-8 and TRBJ2-2; 8 nucleotides line up with TRBD1. This CDR3 has 15 amino acids. With 2 bases clipped from V and 7 bases from J, the junction kept 6 bases outside the gene matches. Germline V gene sequence: CDR1 SGHVS, CDR2 FQNEAQ. Variable domain in full (rest from reference TRBV7-8 and TRBJ2-2): GAGVSQSPRYKVAKRGQDVALRCDPISGHVSLFWYQQALGQGPEFLTYFQNEAQLDKSGLPSDRFFAERPEGSVSTLKIQRTQQEDSAVYLCASSLLDRVYGELFFGEGSRLTVL.